Shown below are 29 T cell receptor beta chains from a single sample sequenced in a study of blood T cell repertoires in COVID-19. The table came from immunoSEQ multiplex PCR; TCRdb's copy has only in-frame clones and leaves some out. The data show about 160,000 clones, about nine tenths seen once. The specimen was peripheral blood. Source of these receptors: a woman aged 60-75 years with active or convalescent COVID-19.

The chain has TRBV30 and TRBJ1-4, with D maybe TRBD1 (5 bases). The CDR3 has 16 residues. The germline V gene encodes CDR1 GTSNPN and CDR2 SVGIG (reference sequence). V shed 0 bases and J shed 0 bases, with 11 bases lying between them. The CDR3 spells CAWSVLGHPTNEKLFF. The CDR3 bases are TGTGCCTGGAGTGTACTCGGACACCCAACTAATGAAAAACTGTTTTTT.

This rearrangement joins TRBV5-1 to TRBJ2-5; the D is unclear. This CDR3 contains 14 residues. V was cut by 6 bases and J by 2 bases, with 14 bases left in between. The germline V gene has CDR1 SGHRS and CDR2 YFSETQ. The CDR3 loop reads CASKVGYLQETQYF. The CDR3 coding sequence is TGCGCCAGCAAGGTCGGGTATCTTCAAGAGACCCAGTACTTC.

This clone was counted a single time. J is TRBJ1-2 and V is TRBV6-5, with 7 bases that match TRBD1. V lost 2 bases, J lost 5 bases, and 8 bases stayed unmatched. Germline loops: CDR1 MNHEY, CDR2 SVGAGI. The CDR3 spans 15 residues. Here the CDR3 reads CASSYGPGGMYGYTF. CDR3 in DNA: TGTGCCAGCAGTTACGGGCCAGGGGGAATGTATGGCTACACCTTC.

This chain connects TRBV7-4 to TRBJ2-3; 10 nucleotides match TRBD2. CDR1 and CDR2 (germline): SGHVT, SQSDAQ. Trimming removed 5 bases from V and 0 bases from J; junction bases left unmatched: 5. CDR3 length equals 16 residues. The CDR3 here is CASSPLLAGSTDTQYF. Written as DNA, the CDR3 is TGTGCCAGCAGCCCTCTACTAGCGGGGAGCACAGATACGCAGTATTTT.

This sequence joins TRBV5-6 and TRBJ2-2, with TRBD1 as a possible D gene (6 bases). Per the germline V gene, CDR1 is SGHDT and CDR2 is YYEEEE. V was cut by 0 bases and J by 7 bases, with 10 bases left in between. The CDR3 is 14 residues long. The CDR3 bases are TGTGCCAGCAGCTTGGCCAGGGGCGTCGGGGAGCTGTTTTTT. This encodes CASSLARGVGELFF.

CDR3 sequence reads: CASSDSTSGEHGELFF. The CDR3 DNA follows: TGTGCCAGCAGTGACTCGACTAGCGGGGAGCACGGGGAGCTGTTTTTT. The rearrangement joins TRBV6-4 to TRBJ2-2; TRBD2 agrees at 11 bases. V was pared by 0 bases and J by 7 bases, with 4 bases of the junction left unmatched. Germline CDR1 reads MRHNA; CDR2 reads SNTAGT. The CDR3 runs 16 residues.

The chain is built from TRBV20-1 and TRBJ1-4; TRBD1 is a possible D gene (5 bases). Trimming took off 5 bases at V and 7 bases at J, with 8 bases between the two ends. Germline V gives CDR1 DFQATT, CDR2 SNEGSKA (reference sequence). The CDR3 runs to 11 residues. CDR3 coding DNA: TGCAGTGCTGGCAGGGTTGAAAAACTGTTTTTT. Protein sequence: CSAGRVEKLFF.

V and J are TRBV5-1 and TRBJ2-7, with TRBD2 matching over 9 bases. Unmatched junction bases numbered 6, after V lost 0 bases and J lost 5 bases. Germline V lookup: CDR1 SGHRS, CDR2 YFSETQ. The CDR3 length is 15 residues. DNA of the CDR3: TGCGCCAGCAGCTTGGGGCTAGCGGGGCTCCACGAGCAGTACTTC. Its translation: CASSLGLAGLHEQYF.

The chain uses TRBV10-3 and TRBJ2-5, with TRBD1 identical over 7 bases. The CDR3 loop spans 13 amino acids. With V trimmed by 2 bases and J by 5 bases, 2 bases remained unmatched. CDR1 and CDR2 (germline): ENHRY, SYGVKD. This chain's CDR3 is CAISEDRVETQYF. CDR3 nucleotide sequence: TGTGCCATCAGTGAGGACAGGGTTGAGACCCAGTACTTC.

The chain couples TRBV2 to TRBJ2-5; a weak D match, TRBD2 (7 bases). The length of the CDR3 is 16 residues. Germline assignment: CDR1 SNHLY and CDR2 FYNNEI. V was trimmed by 6 bases and J by 4 bases, leaving 21 bases between them. The CDR3 DNA reads as TGTGCCAGCAGGGGTACGGGGGGCGAGGGATTAGAGACCCAGTACTTC. It encodes CASRGTGGEGLETQYF.

The gene calls are TRBV5-1 and TRBJ2-3; 8 bases are shared with TRBD2. Germline values: CDR1 SGHRS, CDR2 YFSETQ. With 4 bases clipped from V and 0 bases from J, the junction kept 7 bases outside the gene matches. This CDR3 spans 16 amino acids. The CDR3 here is CASSPGGTVSTDTQYF. The CDR3 DNA reads as TGCGCCAGCAGCCCGGGGGGGACCGTTAGCACAGATACGCAGTATTTT.

The rearrangement links TRBV19 to TRBJ1-1; D is uncertain. With 2 bases removed from V and 4 bases from J, the gap between germline ends came to 14 bases. Germline V gene lookup returns CDR1 LNHDA and CDR2 SQIVND (reference sequence). This CDR3 has 15 amino acids. CDR3 residues: CASSISESESTEAFF. Written as DNA, the CDR3 is TGTGCCAGTAGTATATCGGAGTCTGAATCCACTGAAGCTTTCTTT.

The gene calls are TRBV5-4 and TRBJ2-5; D perhaps matches TRBD1 (6 bases). This CDR3 has 13 amino acids. Looked up from germline, CDR1 is SGHNT and CDR2 is YYREEE (reference sequence). V was shortened by 7 bases and J by 1 base, with 11 bases between the two germline ends. CDR3 sequence (DNA): TGTGCCAGCGGGGTGGGGGCCCAAGAGACCCAGTACTTC. It specifies CASGVGAQETQYF.

This clone has at least ten counts. V and J are TRBV6-5 and TRBJ2-7, with 8 nucleotides matching TRBD2. Germline CDR1 and CDR2: MNHEY and SVGAGI. This CDR3 contains 14 residues. Unmatched junction bases numbered 4, after V lost 6 bases and J lost 0 bases. CDR3 sequence (DNA): TGTGCCAGCAGCCGGGGGGGAATCTCCTACGAGCAGTACTTC. Its translation: CASSRGGISYEQYF.

The CDR3 nucleotides read TGTGCCAGCAGCCTTGGGCAGGTCAGAAACACTGAAGCTTTCTTT. Translated, it gives CASSLGQVRNTEAFF. This chain links TRBV13 with TRBJ1-1; D unclear. CDR1 is PRHDT, CDR2 FYEKMQ, per germline (reference sequence). There are 15 residues in the CDR3. V was clipped by 5 bases and J by 2 bases, with 15 bases between them.

This chain uses TRBV19 with TRBJ1-5, with 7 bases identical to TRBD1. CDR1 and CDR2 (germline): LNHDA, SQIVND (reference sequence). V gave up 7 bases and J gave up 3 bases; unmatched junction bases: 12. This CDR3 has 16 residues. The CDR3 protein is CASNHKPGQLNQPQHF. The CDR3, as DNA: TGTGCCAGTAACCATAAGCCGGGACAGCTCAATCAGCCCCAGCATTTT.

This clone was observed a single time. The genes are TRBV7-2 and TRBJ2-5, with 8 bases fitting TRBD2. J was trimmed by 1 base and V by 4 bases; bases with no gene match: 8. The germline V gene has CDR1 SGHTA and CDR2 FQGNSA. This CDR3 is 16 amino acids long. CDR3 coding DNA: TGTGCCAGCAGCTCCTTAGCGGGGAACTTCCAAGAGACCCAGTACTTC. It encodes CASSSLAGNFQETQYF.

This rearrangement joins TRBV18 to TRBJ2-1; the D gene is possibly TRBD1 (7 bases). The CDR3 runs 16 residues. Germline V gene data show CDR1 as KGHSH and CDR2 as LQKENI. V was trimmed by 0 bases and J by 4 bases, leaving 13 bases between them. CDR3 sequence reads: CASSPPGQGGYNEQFF. DNA of the CDR3: TGTGCCAGCTCACCACCCGGCCAGGGGGGATACAATGAGCAGTTCTTC.

The chain links TRBV19 to TRBJ1-4; perhaps TRBD1 as D (6 bases). Trimming stripped 5 bases from V and 5 bases from J, with 12 bases between. Germline V gene data show CDR1 as LNHDA and CDR2 as SQIVND (reference sequence). The CDR3 consists of 14 residues. The CDR3 nucleotides are TGTGCCAGTAGTCCGGGGACATTAAATGAAAAACTGTTTTTT. This sequence encodes CASSPGTLNEKLFF.

The V gene is TRBV6-5, the J gene TRBJ1-2; D is possibly TRBD1 (5 bases). Trimming took 1 base from V and 7 from J, leaving 13 bases between them. The CDR3 loop spans 14 amino acids. The germline CDR1 and CDR2 sequences are MNHEY and SVGAGI. CDR3 sequence (DNA): TGTGCCAGCAGTTACTTACATAGGGGAGGTGGCTACACCTTC. This gives the protein CASSYLHRGGGYTF.

In this sample, this clone turned up once. The chain carries TRBV19 and TRBJ1-1, with 7 bases aligning to TRBD1. Trimming removed 7 bases from V and 3 bases from J; junction bases left unmatched: 11. This CDR3 comprises 15 residues. Germline CDR1 is LNHDA and CDR2 is SQIVND (reference sequence). CDR3 DNA: TGTGCCAGTACCACCATACAGGGGTTCTACACTGAAGCTTTCTTT. It yields the protein CASTTIQGFYTEAFF.

The CDR3, as DNA: TGTGCCACCAGCAGCCAGGGGGCCATCCCGGGAAACACCATATATTTT. Its protein is CATSSQGAIPGNTIYF. The chain couples TRBV15 to TRBJ1-3, with TRBD1 identical over 8 bases. The germline CDR1 and CDR2 sequences are LNHNV and YYDKDF (reference sequence). V dropped 3 bases and J dropped 4; count of bases not matched to a gene: 8. The CDR3 is 16 residues long.

The chain employs TRBV19 and TRBJ1-1; 9 nucleotides agree with TRBD1. The trim removed 3 bases at V and 7 bases at J, leaving 3 bases unmatched. This CDR3 spans 13 amino acids. Germline V gene data show CDR1 as LNHDA and CDR2 as SQIVND (reference sequence). The CDR3 sequence is CASSILGQGEAFF. The CDR3 DNA is TGTGCCAGTAGTATCTTGGGACAGGGTGAAGCTTTCTTT. Drawing the rest from reference TRBV19 and TRBJ1-1, the complete variable domain is DGGITQSPKYLFRKEGQNVTLSCEQNLNHDAMYWYRQDPGQGLRLIYYSQIVNDFQKGDIAEGYSVSREKKESFPLTVTSAQKNPTAFYLCASSILGQGEAFFGQGTRLTVV.

The V gene is TRBV29-1, the J gene TRBJ1-1; D uncertain. Germline V gene data show CDR1 as SQVTM and CDR2 as ANQGSEA. V was clipped by 4 bases and J by 0 bases, with 6 bases between them. The CDR3 runs to 12 residues. CDR3 bases: TGCAGCGTTGCCGGAGTGAACACTGAAGCTTTCTTT. It translates to CSVAGVNTEAFF.

This clone was observed a handful of times. V gene TRBV18 combines with J gene TRBJ1-1, with 9 nucleotides matching TRBD1. There are 17 residues in the CDR3. Per the germline V gene, CDR1 is KGHSH and CDR2 is LQKENI. The V gene end was trimmed by 0 bases and the J gene end by 0 bases; junction bases not matched to a gene: 5. The CDR3 is CASSPPGQGVMNTEAFF. CDR3 nucleotides: TGTGCCAGCTCACCACCGGGACAGGGAGTTATGAACACTGAAGCTTTCTTT.

This chain connects TRBV18 to TRBJ1-1; the D is unclear. This CDR3 spans 12 amino acids. Germline CDR1 KGHSH, CDR2 LQKENI. V gave up 8 bases and J gave up 1 base, with 8 bases separating them. Written as DNA, the CDR3 is TGTGCCAGCCGGACTACGAACACTGAAGCTTTCTTT. It specifies CASRTTNTEAFF.

V is TRBV7-2 and J is TRBJ1-2; perhaps TRBD1 as D (6 bases). CDR1 and CDR2 (germline): SGHTA, FQGNSA. The CDR3 spans 14 residues. Trimming pared 6 bases from V and 5 bases from J, leaving 16 bases between. CDR3 loop: CASRETGVTYGYTF. The CDR3 DNA sequence: TGTGCCAGCAGAGAGACAGGTGTAACTTATGGCTACACCTTC.

CDR3 nucleotides: TGTGCCAGCAGCGTAGCTACGGGACAGGGGCGCTCTGGGGCCAACGTCCTGACTTTC. Translated: CASSVATGQGRSGANVLTF. The rearrangement joins TRBV9 to TRBJ2-6; TRBD1 agrees at 10 bases. Germline CDR1 reads SGDLS; CDR2 reads YYNGEE. The junction had 6 bases not matched to a gene; V was cut back by 0 bases and J by 0 bases. The CDR3 is 19 amino acids.

This clone was found many times. The chain links TRBV4-1 to TRBJ1-6, with TRBD1 matching over 7 bases. The CDR3 loop spans 15 amino acids. V lost 2 bases to trimming and J lost 7 bases; unmatched junction nucleotides: 5. In germline, CDR1 is MGHRA, CDR2 YSYEKL. CDR3 in amino acids: CASSQIDRENSPLHF. The CDR3 DNA reads TGCGCCAGCAGCCAAATCGACAGGGAAAATTCACCCCTCCACTTT.